These 25 T cell receptor beta chains were all obtained from the same sample, sequenced in a study of blood T cells in healthy people across ages. Together with a sample-barcoded 5' primer, a J-beta primer mix was included in a second PCR lasting roughly 6 to 12 cycles. TCRdb independently ran MiXCR on the 5' RACE reads; one entry per CDR3 protein. Among almost 550,000 distinct CDR3 sequences, around 24% were seen once, and the ten largest hold less than 9%. This sample also belongs to another study, concerning T cells of mothers and their children.

Sequencing used blood. The receptor set was obtained from a boy between 5 and 17 years old in good health.

This clonotype was detected only a few times. The chain carries TRBV2 and TRBJ2-5; 7 bases map to TRBD1. CDR1 and CDR2 from the germline V gene are SNHLY and FYNNEI. The CDR3 is 16 residues long. V lost 6 bases and J lost 1; bases outside the gene matches: 11. CDR3 residues: CASRPGQALPQETQYF. The CDR3, as DNA: TGTGCCAGCAGACCCGGACAGGCTCTACCCCAAGAGACCCAGTACTTC.

This clonotype was counted only a few times. The V call is TRBV28, the J call TRBJ1-2, with 7 bases identical to TRBD1. Germline V CDR1 and CDR2: MDHEN, SYDVKM. After removal of 3 bases from V and 9 bases from J, the junction contained 10 bases not matched to a gene. The CDR3 extends over 14 amino acids. The CDR3 region is CASSLPRGLSSYTF. In DNA form, the CDR3 reads TGTGCCAGCAGTTTGCCTAGGGGGCTCAGTAGCTACACCTTC.

Ten or more counts support this clonotype. The chain uses TRBV25-1 and TRBJ2-4; TRBD1 matches at 8 bases. This CDR3 is 14 amino acids long. Trimming cost V 3 bases and J 8 bases; bases outside gene matches: 6. Germline V gives CDR1 MGHDK, CDR2 SYGVNS. CDR3 in amino acids: CASSDRNRGDIQYF. The CDR3 DNA is TGTGCCAGCAGTGATCGGAACAGGGGGGACATTCAGTACTTC.

This clonotype was observed a few times. J is TRBJ1-3 and V is TRBV30, with D tentatively TRBD1 (6 bases). The CDR3 is 14 amino acids. CDR1 is GTSNPN, CDR2 SVGIG, per germline (reference sequence). Trimming removed 2 bases from V and 1 base from J, with 9 bases in between. CDR3 coding DNA: TGTGCCTGGAGTCCAGGGGTGTCTGGAAACACCATATATTTT. This encodes CAWSPGVSGNTIYF.

This clonotype was detected only a few times. This CDR3 is CASSFQGAYTEAFF. As DNA, the CDR3 is TGTGCCAGCAGCTTTCAGGGGGCGTACACTGAAGCTTTCTTT. This chain uses TRBV7-2 with TRBJ1-1; 8 bases are shared with TRBD1. There are 14 residues in the CDR3. Germline CDR1 SGHTA, CDR2 FQGNSA. V shed 3 bases and J 3 bases; nucleotides not matched to a gene: 3. Using reference TRBV7-2 and TRBJ1-1 for the parts outside the CDR3, the full variable domain is GAGVSQSPSNKVTEKGKDVELRCDPISGHTALYWYRQSLGQGLEFLIYFQGNSAPDKSGLPSDRFSAERTGGSVSTLTIQRTQQEDSAVYLCASSFQGAYTEAFFGQGTRLTVV.

V gene TRBV28 combines with J gene TRBJ2-7, with D perhaps matching TRBD1 or TRBD2 (5 bases each). Germline lookup yields CDR1 MDHEN and CDR2 SYDVKM. The CDR3 extends over 15 amino acids. The V gene lost 6 bases and the J gene lost 4 bases, with 19 bases spanning the gap. CDR3 bases: TGTGCCAGCAGGGGAACCGGGACCGGGACGTACGAGCAGTACTTC. It encodes CASRGTGTGTYEQYF.

The CDR3 DNA sequence: TGTGCCACCGGGGGGGGGCCTTTCACTGAAGCTTTCTTT. Translation: CATGGGPFTEAFF. The chain joins TRBV12-3 or TRBV12-4 to TRBJ1-1, with D tentatively TRBD1 (6 bases). The V gene lost 10 bases and the J gene lost 4 bases, with 16 bases spanning the gap. The CDR3 contains 13 residues.

The sample holds many counts of this clonotype. This chain uses TRBV7-2 with TRBJ2-4; 9 nucleotides line up with TRBD1. From germline, CDR1 is SGHTA and CDR2 FQGNSA. The CDR3 is made up of 15 amino acids. J was trimmed by 6 bases and V by 4 bases; bases with no gene match: 7. CDR3 DNA sequence: TGTGCCAGCAGCTCGACTGCGGGACAGGGAAACATTCAGTACTTC. Translation: CASSSTAGQGNIQYF.

The rearrangement joins TRBV4-3 to TRBJ2-7; D is undetermined. The CDR3 has 14 amino acids. Per germline, CDR1 LGHNA and CDR2 YSLEER. Trimming took off 1 base at V and 2 bases at J, with 9 bases between the two ends. For the CDR3, the DNA is TGCGCCAGCAGCCAAGCAATGGGTCCCTACGAGCAGTACTTC. Translating it yields CASSQAMGPYEQYF.

This clonotype was seen more than once but under ten times. V gene TRBV29-1 combines with J gene TRBJ1-1; D unresolved. The germline CDR1 and CDR2 sequences are SQVTM and ANQGSEA. The V and J ends lost 0 bases and 2 bases respectively, with 7 bases between them. There are 13 residues in the CDR3. As DNA, the CDR3 is TGCAGCGTTGAAGAGAGGGTAAACACTGAAGCTTTCTTT. This sequence encodes CSVEERVNTEAFF.

The chain couples TRBV24-1 to TRBJ2-1; D is perhaps TRBD1 or TRBD2 (5 bases each). The CDR3 is made up of 13 amino acids. The V end lost 3 bases, the J end lost 12 bases, and 14 bases lay between the germline ends. Per the germline V gene, CDR1 is KGHDR and CDR2 is SFDVKD. For the CDR3, the DNA is TGTGCCACCAGTGATGGGGCGGGCTTCGGGCAGTTCTTC. Residues: CATSDGAGFGQFF.

The chain has TRBV28 and TRBJ2-3, with D perhaps matching TRBD1 (6 bases). This CDR3 contains 16 residues. Trimming left V 4 bases short and J 2 bases short, with 16 bases between. Germline CDR1 reads MDHEN; CDR2 reads SYDVKM. CDR3 in DNA: TGTGCCAGCAGTTCGAACTTATGGGGGCTCACAGATACGCAGTATTTT. Residues: CASSSNLWGLTDTQYF.

The sample holds a few counts of this clonotype. This chain connects TRBV4-3 to TRBJ2-1; 9 bases agree with TRBD2. The CDR3 sequence is 16 residues long. Germline V gene data show CDR1 as LGHNA and CDR2 as YSLEER. The junction had 7 bases not matched to a gene; V was cut back by 3 bases and J by 4 bases. The CDR3 nucleotides read TGCGCCAGCAGCCATTTGACTAGCGGAGATTACAATGAGCAGTTCTTC. Encoded protein: CASSHLTSGDYNEQFF.

V usage is TRBV7-2 and J usage is TRBJ2-5; 8 bases are a match to TRBD2. CDR1 is SGHTA and CDR2 is FQGNSA in the germline V gene. The CDR3 sequence is 14 residues long. The junction had 2 bases not matched to a gene; V was cut back by 3 bases and J by 2 bases. This CDR3 is CASSFGGRQETQYF. The CDR3, as DNA: TGTGCCAGCAGCTTCGGCGGGAGGCAAGAGACCCAGTACTTC.

This clonotype came up once. This chain joins TRBV27 and TRBJ2-4, with D maybe TRBD1 (6 bases). Germline V gene sequence: CDR1 MNHEY, CDR2 SMNVEV (reference sequence). Trimming cost V 4 bases and J 7 bases, with 11 bases left between them. CDR3 length equals 13 residues. The CDR3 DNA follows: TGTGCCAGCAGTTGGAACAGGGAGAACATTCAGTACTTC. As protein: CASSWNRENIQYF.

The chain couples TRBV28 to TRBJ1-5; TRBD1 matches 7 bases. The J segment lost 3 bases and the V segment lost 4 bases, leaving 12 bases of the junction unmatched. The germline V gene encodes CDR1 MDHEN and CDR2 SYDVKM. The CDR3 is made up of 17 amino acids. The CDR3 here is CASSSMGQGEINQPQHF. The CDR3 nucleotides read TGTGCCAGCAGTTCGATGGGCCAGGGGGAGATCAATCAGCCCCAGCATTTT. Together with reference TRBV28 and TRBJ1-5, the CDR3 gives the full variable domain: DVKVTQSSRYLVKRTGEKVFLECVQDMDHENMFWYRQDPGLGLRLIYFSYDVKMKEKGDIPEGYSVSREKKERFSLILESASTNQTSMYLCASSSMGQGEINQPQHFGDGTRLSIL.

The V gene is TRBV6-6, the J gene TRBJ2-7; TRBD1 agrees at 8 bases. The V gene's germline CDR1 is MNHNY and CDR2 SVGAGI (reference sequence). The CDR3 sequence is 12 residues long. V gave up 6 bases and J gave up 6 bases; unmatched junction bases: 4. This CDR3 reads CASRPDRGEQYF. Written as DNA, the CDR3 is TGTGCCAGCAGGCCTGACAGGGGCGAGCAGTACTTC.

This clonotype was observed a few times. Here the CDR3 DNA reads TGTGCCAGCAGTTCCGGACAGGGAGCGAAACTGTTTTTT. Translated, it gives CASSSGQGAKLFF. The chain recombines TRBV6-1 with TRBJ1-4; TRBD1 aligns across 8 bases. This CDR3 is built from 13 residues. With V trimmed by 5 bases and J by 11 bases, 7 bases remained unmatched. Germline V gene lookup returns CDR1 MNHNS and CDR2 SASEGT.

This clonotype was counted a few times. The J gene is TRBJ1-1, the V gene TRBV7-8; a possible D gene is TRBD1 (6 bases). V was pared by 4 bases and J by 2 bases, with 11 bases between. The CDR3 is 14 residues long. Germline V gene sequence: CDR1 SGHVS, CDR2 FQNEAQ. The DNA for the CDR3 is TGTGCCAGCAGCTCAGTGGACAGAAACACTGAAGCTTTCTTT. Protein: CASSSVDRNTEAFF. Full variable domain (outside the CDR3, taken from reference TRBV7-8 and TRBJ1-1): GAGVSQSPRYKVAKRGQDVALRCDPISGHVSLFWYQQALGQGPEFLTYFQNEAQLDKSGLPSDRFFAERPEGSVSTLKIQRTQQEDSAVYLCASSSVDRNTEAFFGQGTRLTVV.

V and J are TRBV12-3 or TRBV12-4 and TRBJ1-2; D uncertain. Trimming took 2 bases from V and 3 from J, leaving 7 bases between them. This CDR3 contains 13 residues. CDR3 in DNA: TGTGCCAGCAGTTTAAGACAATACTATGGCTACACCTTC. Amino acids: CASSLRQYYGYTF.

The V call is TRBV6-1, the J call TRBJ2-5, with a tentative D call TRBD1 (6 bases). With the DNA end fitting TRBJ2-1 better, the J assignment may be wrong. Germline V CDR1 and CDR2: MNHNS, SASEGT. The CDR3 has 17 amino acids. Here the CDR3 DNA reads TGTGCCAGCAGTGAAGTAATACTGACAGGTCTCATCGATGAGCAGTTCTTC. This translates into CASSEVILTGLIDEQFF.

J is TRBJ2-5 and V is TRBV20-1, with 11 bases matching TRBD2. The CDR3 is 16 amino acids. Germline V gene sequence: CDR1 DFQATT, CDR2 SNEGSKA (reference sequence). J lost 5 bases, V lost 2 bases, and 10 bases had no gene match. CDR3 DNA: TGCAGTGCTAGACGCCTACTAGCGGGAGTTGGGGAGACCCAGTACTTC. Its translation: CSARRLLAGVGETQYF.

This clonotype was observed many times. The V and J genes are TRBV20-1 and TRBJ2-1; no clear D. The V gene lost 4 bases and the J gene lost 5 bases, with 9 bases spanning the gap. Germline CDR1 DFQATT, CDR2 SNEGSKA (reference sequence). There are 12 residues in the CDR3. The CDR3 spells CSAKERDNEQFF. The CDR3 region has the DNA TGCAGTGCTAAGGAACGAGACAATGAGCAGTTCTTC.

This clonotype came up many times. The CDR3 DNA reads as TGCGCCAGCAGCTTGGCCGGGGACACCGGGGAGCTGTTTTTT. Amino acid sequence: CASSLAGDTGELFF. The chain combines TRBV5-1 with TRBJ2-2; D possibly corresponds to TRBD2 (5 bases). The V end lost 0 bases, the J end lost 3 bases, and 6 bases lay between the germline ends. CDR3 size: 14 residues. Looked up from germline, CDR1 is SGHRS and CDR2 is YFSETQ.

The genes are TRBV6-4 and TRBJ1-1; D uncertain. The V gene lost 0 bases and the J gene lost 1 base, with 6 bases spanning the gap. The CDR3 covers 14 residues. Looked up from germline, CDR1 is MRHNA and CDR2 is SNTAGT. CDR3 amino acids: CASSDSYKNTEAFF. The CDR3 nucleotides are TGTGCCAGCAGTGACTCCTATAAGAACACTGAAGCTTTCTTT.